This T cell receptor beta chain is from a study of T cell responses to AZD1222 COVID-19 vaccine. The data were produced by immunoSEQ multiplex PCR, yet TCRdb's version contains in-frame clones alone and is incomplete. This sample has some 40,000 clones, with around 80% found just once. Germline CDR1 is LGHDT and CDR2 is YNNKEL (reference sequence). Trimming took off 3 bases at V and 7 bases at J, with 15 bases between the two ends. The CDR3 is made up of 15 amino acids. The TCR originated in an adult in good health. V usage is TRBV3-1 (or the pseudogene TRBV3-2) and J usage is TRBJ2-2; tentatively, D is TRBD2 (5 bases). This material consisted of peripheral blood, taken on day 0 of AZD1222 vaccination. The CDR3 region has the DNA TGTGCCAGCAGCCAGGACTGGGTTGAGGGCGGGGAGCTGTTTTTT. It is translated as CASSQDWVEGGELFF.